These 21 T cell receptor beta chains were all obtained from the same sample, sequenced in a study of CXCR3-negative and CXCR3-positive naive CD8 T cells. All TRB cDNA libraries came from 5' RACE performed with UMI labels. TCRdb reworked the 5' RACE reads into one entry per CDR3 protein, no DNA. The table gives more than 50,000 distinct CDR3 sequences; the top ten clones make up about 1.6% of it. The specimen was naive CXCR3- CD8+ T cells from blood. Subset defined: CD45RO-CCR7+CD27+CD95- naive CD8+ T cells lacking CXCR3 (TNR3-). The source of these receptors is a human donor in good health. Some clones in this sample may be carry-over from other donors' samples.

The chain carries TRBV6-5 and TRBJ2-1; there is no DNA to check the TCRdb D call of TRBD2. This CDR3 contains 15 residues. Germline V gives CDR1 MNHEY, CDR2 SVGAGI. CDR3 protein: CASTHGAGTYNEQFF.

The chain is built from TRBV5-8 and TRBJ2-7; TCRdb gives TRBD1 as the D gene, but with no DNA this cannot be confirmed. The CDR3 is 13 residues long. Germline V gene data show CDR1 as SGHTS and CDR2 as YDEGEE. The CDR3 loop reads CAPKGSPPYEQYF.

The J gene is TRBJ2-1, the V gene TRBV7-3; with no DNA, the TCRdb D assignment of TRBD1 cannot be verified. The CDR3 covers 12 residues. Germline CDR1 is SGHTA and CDR2 is FQGTGA. The CDR3: CASSLGRGPGFF.

The chain links TRBV28 to TRBJ2-1; without DNA, the TCRdb call of TRBD1 cannot be checked. This CDR3 contains 16 residues. From germline, CDR1 is MDHEN and CDR2 SYDVKM. This CDR3 is CASPPLGGAEVGEQFF.

This chain links TRBV28 with TRBJ2-2. CDR1 MDHEN and CDR2 SYDVKM come from the germline V gene. The CDR3 extends over 13 amino acids. CDR3 loop: CASSLRPAGELFF.

The chain joins TRBV29-1 to TRBJ1-1; without DNA, the TCRdb call of TRBD1 cannot be checked. Germline V gene lookup returns CDR1 SQVTM and CDR2 ANQGSEA. The CDR3 totals 12 residues. CDR3 region: CSVGGGGAEAFF.

This chain uses TRBV6-6 with TRBJ2-5; lacking DNA, the TRBD1 call made by TCRdb goes unchecked. Germline V gene data show CDR1 as MNHNY and CDR2 as SVGAGI (reference sequence). The CDR3 contains 15 residues. CDR3 in amino acids: CASTPRASTEETQYF.

The chain uses TRBV29-1 and TRBJ1-3; checking the TCRdb D call of TRBD1 is not possible without DNA. From germline, CDR1 is SQVTM and CDR2 ANQGSEA. The CDR3 runs 13 residues. CDR3: CSAHRGLENTIYF.

The chain recombines TRBV11-2 with TRBJ2-3; without DNA, the TCRdb call of TRBD2 cannot be checked. Germline V CDR1 and CDR2: SGHAT, FQNNGV. CDR3 length: 20 amino acids. CDR3 residues: CASTPGPSGGLGYAGDTQYF.

The chain has TRBV29-1 and TRBJ2-1; checking the TCRdb D call of TRBD1 is not possible without DNA. The CDR3 contains 16 residues. Germline lookup yields CDR1 SQVTM and CDR2 ANQGSEA. The CDR3 spells CSVEGTGTAYNSEQFF.

The chain links TRBV5-1 to TRBJ2-1; no DNA is available, so the TRBD2 call from TCRdb remains unchecked. In germline, CDR1 is SGHRS, CDR2 YFSETQ. This CDR3 is built from 16 residues. CDR3 loop: CASSLGAGLAYNEQFF.

This chain connects TRBV14 to TRBJ1-2; TCRdb proposes TRBD1, but this gene call is untestable without DNA. The CDR3 length is 18 residues. The V gene's germline CDR1 is SGHDN and CDR2 FVKESK. CDR3 amino acids: CASSQDSADGGYGYGYTF. Filled out from reference TRBV14 and TRBJ1-2, the complete variable domain reads EAGVTQFPSHSVIEKGQTVTLRCDPISGHDNLYWYRRVMGKEIKFLLHFVKESKQDESGMPNNRFLAERTGGTYSTLKVQPAELEDSGVYFCASSQDSADGGYGYGYTFGSGTRLTVV.

The V gene is TRBV4-2, the J gene TRBJ2-6; TCRdb picks TRBD1, but there is no DNA to check that call. Germline CDR1 and CDR2: LGHNA and YNFKEQ. This CDR3 is 19 amino acids long. CDR3 residues: CASSQDSGSGTSGANVLTF.

V is TRBV20-1 and J is TRBJ2-7; with no DNA, the TCRdb D assignment of TRBD2 cannot be verified. Germline V gene sequence: CDR1 DFQATT, CDR2 SNEGSKA (reference sequence). CDR3 size: 15 residues. The CDR3: CSANPVAGSSYEQYF.

This sequence joins TRBV29-1 and TRBJ2-1; absent DNA, TCRdb's TRBD1 call cannot be checked. The V gene's germline CDR1 is SQVTM and CDR2 ANQGSEA. This CDR3 is built from 14 residues. The chain's CDR3 is CSVESQGTGNEQFF.

The rearrangement links TRBV20-1 to TRBJ2-7; there is no DNA to check the TCRdb D call of TRBD2. Germline-derived CDR1 and CDR2 are DFQATT and SNEGSKA (reference sequence). The CDR3 is 18 residues long. The chain's CDR3 is CSARDQGLAGGGSYEQYF.

V usage is TRBV29-1 and J usage is TRBJ1-2. The germline V gene encodes CDR1 SQVTM and CDR2 ANQGSEA. This CDR3 spans 12 amino acids. The CDR3 spells CSVETANYGYTF.

This chain links TRBV4-1 with TRBJ2-3; absent DNA, TCRdb's TRBD1 call cannot be checked. The CDR3 totals 17 residues. Germline values: CDR1 MGHRA, CDR2 YSYEKL. CDR3 sequence: CASSHPGQGRGTDTQYF.

This sequence joins TRBV28 and TRBJ2-1; TCRdb picks TRBD2, but there is no DNA to check that call. Germline V gives CDR1 MDHEN, CDR2 SYDVKM. This CDR3 has 13 residues. The CDR3 sequence is CASSAGGPIEQFF.

V gene TRBV28 combines with J gene TRBJ2-3. This CDR3 spans 15 amino acids. Looked up from germline, CDR1 is MDHEN and CDR2 is SYDVKM. The CDR3 protein is CATQNGVVGTDTQYF.

Frequency places this clonotype as medium-sized. V gene TRBV15 combines with J gene TRBJ1-5; TCRdb picks TRBD1, but there is no DNA to check that call. The length of the CDR3 is 14 residues. Per germline, CDR1 LNHNV and CDR2 YYDKDF (reference sequence). CDR3 sequence: CATDTGTVNQPQHF.